The T cell receptor beta chain under discussion was sequenced for a study of blood T cell repertoires in COVID-19. About the study: The United States, Italy and Spain were the sources of the acute and convalescent COVID-19 samples. PBMCs, B-cell-depleted T cells, or T cells provided the cDNA or gDNA that made up the material.

In the study's own analysis: Nucleated cell counts were estimated from reference gene primer amplification. The table came from immunoSEQ multiplex PCR; TCRdb's copy has only in-frame clones and leaves some out. V, J and clone size are taken as reported in that table, and D and trimming were inferred from the DNA itself. The sample has roughly 130,000 clones; more than 75% are singletons. What was sequenced was peripheral blood. The clonotype originates from a woman aged 55-69 years with acute or convalescent COVID-19.

The CDR3 protein is CASRREVGNYGYTF. DNA for the CDR3: TGTGCCAGTAGAAGGGAGGTCGGTAACTATGGCTACACCTTC. The chain joins TRBV19 to TRBJ1-2, with D unresolved. Trimming removed 6 bases at V and 1 base at J, with 12 bases between. From germline, CDR1 is LNHDA and CDR2 SQIVND (reference sequence). CDR3 length equals 14 residues. The full variable domain, rest sourced from reference TRBV19 and TRBJ1-2, is DGGITQSPKYLFRKEGQNVTLSCEQNLNHDAMYWYRQDPGQGLRLIYYSQIVNDFQKGDIAEGYSVSREKKESFPLTVTSAQKNPTAFYLCASRREVGNYGYTFGSGTRLTVV.